The 7 T cell receptor beta chains presented below share a single source sample, sequenced in a study of blood T cell repertoires in COVID-19. Here immunoSEQ multiplex PCR was the method, and the copy in TCRdb shows in-frame clones only, minus some. Among 130,000 to 150,000 clones, roughly four fifths were seen once, and the ten largest hold 7% to 9%. Material for sequencing was peripheral blood. The origin of the receptors is a human donor with acute or convalescent COVID-19. The donor label of this sample is uncertain.

The DNA of the CDR3 is TGTGCCAGCGCCCTGGGGCAGGGCTATGGCTACACCTTC. This sequence encodes CASALGQGYGYTF. The chain combines TRBV3-1 (or the pseudogene TRBV3-2) with TRBJ1-2; the D gene is possibly TRBD1 (5 bases). The V gene's germline CDR1 is LGHDT and CDR2 YNNKEL (reference sequence). The CDR3 runs to 13 residues. Trimming removed 8 bases at V and 4 bases at J, with 14 bases between.

The gene calls are TRBV10-2 and TRBJ2-3, with 8 bases fitting TRBD2. The CDR3 has 15 amino acids. The ends lost 4 bases at V and 5 bases at J; junction bases unmatched: 8. The V gene's germline CDR1 is WSHSY and CDR2 SAAADI. The CDR3 protein is CASSALRGVGDTQYF. CDR3 nucleotides: TGCGCCAGCAGTGCTCTGCGGGGGGTGGGAGATACGCAGTATTTT.

This chain connects TRBV4-1 to TRBJ2-3, with 8 bases fitting TRBD2. This CDR3 is built from 15 residues. With V trimmed by 2 bases and J by 3 bases, 4 bases remained unmatched. Germline V gives CDR1 MGHRA, CDR2 YSYEKL. The CDR3 coding sequence is TGCGCCAGCAGCCAAACGGGACTAGTGACAGATACGCAGTATTTT. Protein product: CASSQTGLVTDTQYF.

J is TRBJ2-1 and V is TRBV5-1; 15 nucleotides match TRBD2. The CDR3 consists of 19 residues. The V segment lost 0 bases and the J segment 0 bases; nucleotides outside the gene matches: 4. Germline values: CDR1 SGHRS, CDR2 YFSETQ. CDR3 loop: CASSLAGTSGGSSYNEQFF. The CDR3 DNA follows: TGCGCCAGCAGCTTGGCGGGGACTAGCGGGGGGTCCTCCTACAATGAGCAGTTCTTC.

V and J are TRBV5-1 and TRBJ2-3; TRBD1 matches 7 bases. The CDR3 spans 14 residues. V lost 0 bases to trimming and J lost 4 bases; unmatched junction nucleotides: 2. Per germline, CDR1 SGHRS and CDR2 YFSETQ. The DNA for the CDR3 is TGCGCCAGCAGCTTGGGCACAGGGGCAGATACGCAGTATTTT. Its protein product is CASSLGTGADTQYF. The entire variable domain, with the rest obtained from reference TRBV5-1 and TRBJ2-3, is as follows: KAGVTQTPRYLIKTRGQQVTLSCSPISGHRSVSWYQQTPGQGLQFLFEYFSETQRNKGNFPGRFSGRQFSNSRSEMNVSTLELGDSALYLCASSLGTGADTQYFGPGTRLTVL.

The CDR3 DNA sequence: TGTGCCAGCAGCCCATGGACAGGGGTGTCCTATGGCTACACCTTC. Protein: CASSPWTGVSYGYTF. V gene TRBV7-8 combines with J gene TRBJ1-2; 9 bases are a match to TRBD1. Per germline, CDR1 SGHVS and CDR2 FQNEAQ. J lost 4 bases, V lost 5 bases, and 8 bases had no gene match. There are 15 residues in the CDR3.

This clone was picked up one time. The CDR3 bases are TGTGCCAGTAGTATGGGGACTAGCGGGGGGTCCACAGATACGCAGTATTTT. Protein sequence: CASSMGTSGGSTDTQYF. V gene TRBV19 combines with J gene TRBJ2-3; 15 positions agree with TRBD2. V was clipped by 3 bases and J by 2 bases; unmatched bases: 3. The CDR3 spans 17 residues. The germline V gene has CDR1 LNHDA and CDR2 SQIVND (reference sequence).